This T cell receptor (beta chain) derives from a study of T cell responses to AZD1222 COVID-19 vaccine. This clone occurred a few times. What it binds is unknown. The CDR3 loop spans 14 amino acids. Per germline, CDR1 SGHRS and CDR2 YFSETQ. V lost 0 bases to trimming and J lost 6 bases; unmatched junction nucleotides: 3. Generated by immunoSEQ multiplex PCR, the TCRdb table keeps only in-frame clones and is missing some. The table has some 150,000 clones, 90% seen once. Study conclusions and caveats: The study found vaccine-associated CD4 TCRs spanning spike, dominant at 160-218 and 743-854. Spike-specific TCR repertoires showed rising breadth and depth after two AZD1222 doses. AZD1222 recipients seropositive at baseline numbered only 5 or 6.

The sample in question was peripheral blood, obtained on day 0 of AZD1222 vaccination. This clonotype was sampled from an adult in good health. V and J are TRBV5-1 and TRBJ2-1; 7 bases align to TRBD1. The CDR3 DNA follows: TGCGCCAGCAGCTTGGACAGGGGCGGCAATGAGCAGTTCTTC. Protein: CASSLDRGGNEQFF.